Below, 19 T cell receptor beta chains from the same sample are listed, as sequenced in a study of blood T cells in healthy people across ages. With a J-beta primer mix and a sample-barcoded 5' primer, a second PCR ran roughly 6 to 11 cycles. Each CDR3 protein is one row after TCRdb ran MiXCR on the 5' RACE reads. The sample shows 1 million or so distinct CDR3 sequences, roughly a quarter of them seen only once. The same specimen was also included in a second study, on T cells of mothers and their children.

The sample comprised blood. These receptors came from a girl aged 2 to 10 in good health.

This clonotype has a handful of counts. The chain employs TRBV28 and TRBJ2-3, with D unresolved. This CDR3 comprises 16 residues. V gave up 3 bases and J gave up 0 bases, with 13 bases separating them. CDR1 is MDHEN, CDR2 SYDVKM, per germline. The CDR3 spells CASSLMGIFSTDTQYF. In DNA, the CDR3 is TGTGCCAGCAGTTTGATGGGGATCTTTAGCACAGATACGCAGTATTTT.

This clonotype was seen a handful of times. CDR3 residues: CASSFVGGGAYNEQFF. In nucleotides, the CDR3 is TGCGCCAGCAGCTTTGTTGGGGGGGGAGCCTACAATGAGCAGTTCTTC. This chain uses TRBV5-1 with TRBJ2-1; 7 positions match TRBD2. The CDR3 runs to 16 residues. Germline CDR1 reads SGHRS; CDR2 reads YFSETQ. V shed 2 bases and J 2 bases; nucleotides not matched to a gene: 7.

This clonotype was counted only a few times. The gene calls are TRBV2 and TRBJ2-4; the match to TRBD2 covers 7 bases. This CDR3 contains 14 residues. V lost 8 bases to trimming and J lost 1 base; unmatched junction nucleotides: 5. Germline V gene lookup returns CDR1 SNHLY and CDR2 FYNNEI. CDR3 coding DNA: TGTGCCAGCGCCGGGAGGTATGCCAAAAACATTCAGTACTTC. Its translation is CASAGRYAKNIQYF. The full variable domain, with the rest looked up from reference TRBV2 and TRBJ2-4, is EPEVTQTPSHQVTQMGQEVILRCVPISNHLYFYWYRQILGQKVEFLVSFYNNEISEKSEIFDDQFSVERPDGSNFTLKIRSTKLEDSAMYFCASAGRYAKNIQYFGAGTRLSVL.

In its sample, this clonotype was seen a few times. This chain connects TRBV29-1 to TRBJ2-1, with 7 positions matching TRBD2. Looked up from germline, CDR1 is SQVTM and CDR2 is ANQGSEA. After removal of 5 bases from V and 8 bases from J, the junction contained 18 bases not matched to a gene. CDR3 length: 16 amino acids. CDR3 in DNA: TGCAGCGTTTCCTCTTCTTCGGGACTATTCCTCGATGAGCAGTTCTTC. Protein: CSVSSSSGLFLDEQFF.

This clonotype was counted only a few times. V gene TRBV7-8 combines with J gene TRBJ2-1; 11 positions match TRBD2. This CDR3 spans 15 amino acids. Germline V CDR1 and CDR2: SGHVS, FQNEAQ. Germline trimming cut 7 bases from V and 7 bases from J; bases unmatched to any gene: 9. CDR3 in DNA: TGTGCCAGCAACAATTGGGTAGCGGGAGGGAATGAGCAGTTCTTC. Encoded protein: CASNNWVAGGNEQFF. Complete variable domain (other parts from reference TRBV7-8 and TRBJ2-1): GAGVSQSPRYKVAKRGQDVALRCDPISGHVSLFWYQQALGQGPEFLTYFQNEAQLDKSGLPSDRFFAERPEGSVSTLKIQRTQQEDSAVYLCASNNWVAGGNEQFFGPGTRLTVL.

There are a few counts of this clonotype. The chain joins TRBV12-3 or TRBV12-4 to TRBJ1-2; TRBD1 matches at 8 bases. The CDR3 covers 13 residues. V lost 8 bases, J lost 2 bases, and 4 bases stayed unmatched. In nucleotides, the CDR3 is TGTGCCAGCTTAGCAGGGGGCAACTATGGCTACACCTTC. The encoded protein is CASLAGGNYGYTF.

This clonotype was seen a few times. V is TRBV29-1 and J is TRBJ2-1; no definite D call. Between the trimmed V and J ends, which lost 3 bases and 7 bases, there was a span of 10 bases. Germline assignment: CDR1 SQVTM and CDR2 ANQGSEA. The CDR3 totals 12 residues. Written as DNA, the CDR3 is TGCAGCGTTGAGATACTGGAGAATGAGCAGTTCTTC. Translated, it gives CSVEILENEQFF.

This chain uses TRBV28 with TRBJ2-2; TRBD2 aligns across 8 bases. This CDR3 is built from 18 residues. CDR1 MDHEN and CDR2 SYDVKM come from the germline V gene. V lost 4 bases, J lost 2 bases, and 12 bases stayed unmatched. The CDR3 coding sequence is TGTGCCAGCAGTTCGCCTAGCGGGCTAATTCCTAACACCGGGGAGCTGTTTTTT. Amino acids: CASSSPSGLIPNTGELFF.

The rearrangement links TRBV6-1 to TRBJ2-5; D call uncertain. Deletions cut 3 bases from V and 5 bases from J, with 22 bases between. CDR3 length equals 17 residues. Germline assignment: CDR1 MNHNS and CDR2 SASEGT. CDR3 amino acids: CASSESLLDTFVETQYF. In DNA form, the CDR3 reads TGTGCCAGCAGTGAGTCTCTCCTAGACACCTTCGTGGAGACCCAGTACTTC.

This chain joins TRBV11-2 and TRBJ2-7, with 7 nucleotides matching TRBD1. The junction had 5 bases not matched to a gene; V was cut back by 0 bases and J by 3 bases. Germline CDR1 is SGHAT and CDR2 is FQNNGV. The CDR3 covers 15 residues. CDR3: CASSLEQGLLYEQYF. The CDR3 nucleotides read TGTGCCAGCAGCTTAGAACAGGGGCTTCTCTACGAGCAGTACTTC.

This clonotype was counted a few times. This rearrangement joins TRBV28 to TRBJ2-5, with TRBD1 identical over 7 bases. The CDR3 covers 15 residues. Germline trimming cut 6 bases from V and 5 bases from J; bases unmatched to any gene: 12. Germline CDR1 is MDHEN and CDR2 is SYDVKM. CDR3 nucleotide sequence: TGTGCCAGCAGGGTAAAGTTACAGGGGTACGAGACCCAGTACTTC. This encodes CASRVKLQGYETQYF.

The chain combines TRBV2 with TRBJ2-1; D gene uncertain. This CDR3 has 15 residues. Between the trimmed V and J ends, which lost 3 bases and 4 bases, there was a span of 13 bases. Germline V CDR1 and CDR2: SNHLY, FYNNEI. In DNA, the CDR3 is TGTGCCAGCAGTGATATGGATCCCGGATACAATGAGCAGTTCTTC. Amino acid sequence: CASSDMDPGYNEQFF.

This clonotype was detected a few times. The chain couples TRBV3-1 to TRBJ2-2, with a tentative D call TRBD2 (6 bases). The CDR3 consists of 13 residues. Trimming removed 4 bases at V and 9 bases at J, with 12 bases between. Per the germline V gene, CDR1 is LGHDT and CDR2 is YNNKEL (reference sequence). CDR3 region: CASSPEGAWELFF. DNA of the CDR3: TGTGCCAGCAGCCCGGAGGGAGCCTGGGAGCTGTTTTTT. Full variable domain (rest looked up from reference TRBV3-1 and TRBJ2-2): DTAVSQTPKYLVTQMGNDKSIKCEQNLGHDTMYWYKQDSKKFLKIMFSYNNKELIINETVPNRFSPKSPDKAHLNLHINSLELGDSAVYFCASSPEGAWELFFGEGSRLTVL.

In this sample, this clonotype turned up a few times. The gene calls are TRBV7-9 and TRBJ1-1; D ambiguous. The CDR3 totals 11 residues. Germline-derived CDR1 and CDR2 are SEHNR and FQNEAQ (reference sequence). V shed 5 bases and J shed 7 bases, with 8 bases lying between them. CDR3 DNA: TGTGCCAGCAGCCCACTTATTGAAGCTTTCTTT. Amino acid sequence: CASSPLIEAFF.

This clonotype was detected only a few times. The rearrangement links TRBV12-3 or TRBV12-4 to TRBJ2-7; no firm D call. The CDR3 has 13 amino acids. The ends were cut back, 6 bases at V and 4 bases at J, with 13 bases in the middle. The CDR3 sequence is CASRSDIGYEQYF. The CDR3 DNA reads TGTGCCAGCAGGTCTGATATTGGGTACGAGCAGTACTTC.

V gene TRBV12-3 or TRBV12-4 combines with J gene TRBJ2-7, with 12 nucleotides matching TRBD1. Trimming at V came to 5 bases and at J to 6 bases, leaving 2 bases not matched to a gene. The CDR3 is 13 amino acids. The CDR3 loop reads CASSGTGGGEQYF. In DNA form, the CDR3 reads TGTGCCAGCAGTGGGACAGGGGGCGGCGAGCAGTACTTC.

About this clonotype: As the CDR3 is not closed by the conserved phenylalanine or tryptophan, this likely results from a read error. The genes are TRBV9 and TRBJ2-2; possibly TRBD2 for D (5 bases). Germline CDR1 is SGDLS and CDR2 is YYNGEE. The CDR3 length is 14 residues. The germline V and J ends were trimmed by 0 bases and 5 bases, with 8 bases remaining between them. CDR3 DNA sequence: TGTGCCAGCAGCGTAGGGACTCTGACCGGGGAGCTGTTTCTT. Protein: CASSVGTLTGELFL.

The chain uses TRBV13 and TRBJ2-7; 7 bases line up with TRBD1. This CDR3 contains 14 residues. Trimming took 5 bases from V and 1 from J; bases not matched to a gene: 5. Germline-derived CDR1 and CDR2 are PRHDT and FYEKMQ (reference sequence). CDR3 loop: CASSVRDRSYEQYF. The CDR3 DNA sequence: TGTGCCAGCAGCGTCCGGGACAGATCCTACGAGCAGTACTTC.

This clonotype was counted a few times. The chain is built from TRBV27 and TRBJ2-5, with D maybe TRBD2 (5 bases). Per the germline V gene, CDR1 is MNHEY and CDR2 is SMNVEV (reference sequence). This CDR3 is 13 amino acids long. V lost 3 bases, J lost 11 bases, and 16 bases lay in between. Here the CDR3 DNA reads TGTGCCAGCAGTTTTGGACCCCGGTGGGAGCAGTACTTC. This codes for CASSFGPRWEQYF.